These 30 T cell receptor beta chains were all obtained from the same sample, sequenced in a study of blood T cell repertoires in COVID-19. This table comes from immunoSEQ multiplex PCR, and its TCRdb copy is limited to in-frame clones, with some not included. Of approximately 110,000 clones listed, around 86% are singletons. The sample taken for sequencing was peripheral blood. The receptors come from a man in his forties with acute or convalescent COVID-19.

The V gene is TRBV7-8, the J gene TRBJ2-7, with 9 positions matching TRBD2. V was pared by 2 bases and J by 1 base, with 3 bases of the junction left unmatched. CDR3 length: 15 residues. The V gene's germline CDR1 is SGHVS and CDR2 FQNEAQ. The CDR3 region is CASSLIAGESYEQYF. The DNA of the CDR3 is TGTGCCAGCAGCTTAATAGCGGGAGAGTCCTACGAGCAGTACTTC.

This chain uses TRBV7-3 with TRBJ1-1; D is unresolved. Germline CDR1 and CDR2: SGHTA and FQGTGA. CDR3 length: 15 residues. V lost 1 base and J 1 base, leaving 10 bases between the germline ends. DNA for the CDR3: TGTGCCAGCAGCTTAAGCCTCGCAGGGAACACTGAAGCTTTCTTT. Translating it yields CASSLSLAGNTEAFF.

This clone occurred once. The chain couples TRBV18 to TRBJ2-2; D may be TRBD2 (5 bases). This CDR3 has 16 residues. Germline V lookup: CDR1 KGHSH, CDR2 LQKENI. V was pared by 6 bases and J by 0 bases, with 14 bases between. Here the CDR3 DNA reads TGTGCCAGCTCCTGGGAGCACTTATCGAACACCGGGGAGCTGTTTTTT. Amino acid sequence: CASSWEHLSNTGELFF.

The V gene is TRBV6-5, the J gene TRBJ1-6; no definite D call. The germline V gene encodes CDR1 MNHEY and CDR2 SVGAGI. V dropped 2 bases and J dropped 9 bases, with 14 bases sitting between them. This CDR3 region has 15 residues. CDR3 residues: CASSYGTAGRSPLHF. The CDR3 nucleotides are TGTGCCAGCAGTTACGGCACAGCGGGTCGTTCACCCCTCCACTTT.

V and J are TRBV11-1 and TRBJ1-4; D gene ambiguous. The CDR3 loop spans 15 amino acids. V lost 4 bases, J lost 7 bases, and 16 bases lay in between. CDR1 is SGHAT, CDR2 FQDESV, per germline (reference sequence). Written as DNA, the CDR3 is TGTGCCAGCAGCTACGGTGCGGAGGTGGTTGAAAAACTGTTTTTT. This gives the protein CASSYGAEVVEKLFF.

CDR3 nucleotides: TGCGCCAGCAGCCAAGGCGGTCTGAGTGGTTATGGCTACACCTTC. It is translated as CASSQGGLSGYGYTF. The gene calls are TRBV5-1 and TRBJ1-2; no definite D call. V dropped 4 bases and J dropped 5 bases, with 18 bases sitting between them. Germline CDR1 and CDR2: SGHRS and YFSETQ. The CDR3 is made up of 15 amino acids.

The chain carries TRBV6-5 and TRBJ1-1; possibly TRBD1 for D (6 bases). This CDR3 is 11 amino acids long. The V end lost 4 bases, the J end lost 11 bases, and 11 bases lay between the germline ends. Germline V lookup: CDR1 MNHEY, CDR2 SVGAGI. CDR3 in DNA: TGTGCCAGCAGTTGGGGGCGCGGGGCTTTCTTT. Translation gives CASSWGRGAFF.

The rearrangement links TRBV24-1 to TRBJ2-7, with a weak D call TRBD1 (5 bases). Germline values: CDR1 KGHDR, CDR2 SFDVKD. V was shortened by 1 base and J by 7 bases, with 10 bases between the two germline ends. This CDR3 has 13 amino acids. CDR3 region: CATSDFLGVEQYF. In nucleotides, the CDR3 is TGTGCCACCAGTGATTTCTTAGGGGTTGAGCAGTACTTC.

This chain's CDR3 is CASSSGANTDTF. CDR3 in DNA: TGCGCCAGCAGCAGCGGTGCGAACACGGACACCTTC. The chain employs TRBV5-1 and TRBJ1-2; unclear D gene. The CDR3 spans 12 residues. V was shortened by 4 bases and J by 12 bases, with 16 bases between the two germline ends. The germline V gene encodes CDR1 SGHRS and CDR2 YFSETQ.

In its sample, this clone was seen many times. The chain links TRBV5-1 to TRBJ1-5; a possible D gene is TRBD1 (5 bases). This CDR3 contains 15 residues. The V and J ends lost 4 bases and 2 bases respectively, with 13 bases between them. CDR1 SGHRS and CDR2 YFSETQ come from the germline V gene. The CDR3 DNA sequence: TGCGCCAGCAGCCCCACGGGGGGTGGCAATCAGCCCCAGCATTTT. This sequence encodes CASSPTGGGNQPQHF.

The rearrangement uses TRBV6-5 and TRBJ2-5; perhaps TRBD2 as D (5 bases). Germline V lookup: CDR1 MNHEY, CDR2 SVGAGI. V lost 2 bases, J lost 3 bases, and 7 bases lay in between. CDR3 size: 13 residues. In DNA form, the CDR3 reads TGTGCCAGCAGTTACGGGAGAAAAGAGACCCAGTACTTC. As protein: CASSYGRKETQYF.

The chain recombines TRBV18 with TRBJ1-2, with 12 nucleotides matching TRBD1. With V trimmed by 2 bases and J by 8 bases, 12 bases remained unmatched. CDR1 is KGHSH and CDR2 is LQKENI in the germline V gene. The CDR3 loop spans 17 amino acids. The CDR3 reads CASSPGTGGLQTLGYTF. CDR3 bases: TGTGCCAGCTCACCAGGGACAGGGGGCTTGCAGACCTTGGGCTACACCTTC.

This clone was seen a single time. The chain has TRBV7-8 and TRBJ2-1; 10 positions match TRBD2. This CDR3 region has 16 residues. In germline, CDR1 is SGHVS, CDR2 FQNEAQ. J was trimmed by 5 bases and V by 2 bases; bases with no gene match: 6. Here the CDR3 reads CASSLKSGRAHNEQFF. The CDR3 DNA sequence: TGTGCCAGCAGCTTAAAAAGCGGGAGGGCCCACAATGAGCAGTTCTTC.

This clone was recorded only once. The V call is TRBV6-5, the J call TRBJ2-1; D might be TRBD2 (6 bases). V was clipped by 4 bases and J by 4 bases, with 8 bases between them. This CDR3 contains 13 residues. Germline CDR1 reads MNHEY; CDR2 reads SVGAGI. The CDR3 DNA is TGTGCCAGCAGTTCCCGGGAGTACAATGAGCAGTTCTTC. It specifies CASSSREYNEQFF.

The V and J genes are TRBV6-1 and TRBJ1-5; D perhaps matches TRBD1 (6 bases). There are 14 residues in the CDR3. The V and J ends lost 2 bases and 6 bases respectively, with 11 bases between them. Germline values: CDR1 MNHNS, CDR2 SASEGT. This CDR3 is CASSERQGIQPQHF. CDR3 sequence (DNA): TGTGCCAGCAGTGAAAGGCAGGGGATTCAGCCCCAGCATTTT.

The CDR3 loop reads CASSASGTVGYTF. DNA for the CDR3: TGTGCCAGCAGTGCCTCCGGGACAGTTGGCTACACCTTC. This chain links TRBV6-4 with TRBJ1-2; TRBD1 agrees at 7 bases. Germline V CDR1 and CDR2: MRHNA, SNTAGT. V gave up 4 bases and J gave up 7 bases; unmatched junction bases: 6. This CDR3 has 13 amino acids.

This chain joins TRBV6-5 and TRBJ1-1; a possible D gene is TRBD1 (5 bases). From germline, CDR1 is MNHEY and CDR2 SVGAGI. The CDR3 is made up of 16 amino acids. The germline V and J ends were trimmed by 0 bases and 1 base, with 12 bases remaining between them. The CDR3, as DNA: TGTGCCAGCAGTTACTCGGGGGAGGTGGGGAACACTGAAGCTTTCTTT. Its protein is CASSYSGEVGNTEAFF.

The rearrangement uses TRBV18 and TRBJ2-7, with D tentatively TRBD2 (5 bases). The CDR3 contains 15 residues. The germline V gene has CDR1 KGHSH and CDR2 LQKENI. V was clipped by 4 bases and J by 4 bases, with 17 bases between them. The CDR3 region has the DNA TGTGCCAGCTCACTCTCAGGAGACGGACTTTACGAGCAGTACTTC. Amino acid sequence: CASSLSGDGLYEQYF.

The CDR3 here is CASSFGQANYGYTF. CDR3 DNA: TGTGCCAGCAGCTTCGGACAGGCTAACTATGGCTACACCTTC. The rearrangement uses TRBV7-9 and TRBJ1-2; 7 positions match TRBD1. The CDR3 loop spans 14 amino acids. V shed 3 bases, J shed 0 bases, and the junction held 1 base outside the gene matches. CDR1 SEHNR and CDR2 FQNEAQ come from the germline V gene (reference sequence).

The count of this clone is one. V usage is TRBV10-3 and J usage is TRBJ2-3, with D possibly TRBD1 on 8 matching bases. The germline V gene has CDR1 ENHRY and CDR2 SYGVKD. V gave up 3 bases and J gave up 7 bases, with 17 bases separating them. The length of the CDR3 is 15 residues. CDR3 sequence: CAISDSYRGTNTQYF. The CDR3 DNA reads TGTGCCATCAGTGATTCCTACAGGGGGACTAATACGCAGTATTTT.

The chain combines TRBV5-1 with TRBJ2-3, with TRBD1 matching over 9 bases. Germline-derived CDR1 and CDR2 are SGHRS and YFSETQ. The V and J ends lost 2 bases and 2 bases, in that order; junction bases with no gene match: 3. The CDR3 has 15 residues. The CDR3 DNA follows: TGCGCCAGCAGCTTACGGACAGGGGACACAGATACGCAGTATTTT. It yields the protein CASSLRTGDTDTQYF.

A few counts support this clone. The chain joins TRBV30 to TRBJ1-4; 9 nucleotides line up with TRBD1. This CDR3 region has 13 residues. The trim removed 4 bases at V and 6 bases at J, leaving 3 bases unmatched. CDR1 is GTSNPN, CDR2 SVGIG, per germline (reference sequence). The CDR3 loop reads CAWTGQGYEKLFF. The CDR3 DNA follows: TGTGCCTGGACGGGACAGGGCTATGAAAAACTGTTTTTT. Looking up the rest from reference TRBV30 and TRBJ1-4 gives the full variable domain: SQTIHQWPATLVQPVGSPLSLECTVEGTSNPNLYWYRQAAGRGLQLLFYSVGIGQISSEVPQNLSASRPQDRQFILSSKKLLLSDSGFYLCAWTGQGYEKLFFGSGTQLSVL.

This sequence joins TRBV2 and TRBJ2-1, with D possibly being TRBD1 (6 bases). The CDR3 is 15 residues long. V was trimmed by 2 bases and J by 6 bases, leaving 14 bases between them. Germline loops: CDR1 SNHLY, CDR2 FYNNEI. The CDR3 sequence is CASSESGHAGNEQFF. The DNA for the CDR3 is TGTGCCAGCAGTGAATCGGGACACGCGGGCAATGAGCAGTTCTTC. The full variable domain, with the rest looked up from reference TRBV2 and TRBJ2-1, is EPEVTQTPSHQVTQMGQEVILRCVPISNHLYFYWYRQILGQKVEFLVSFYNNEISEKSEIFDDQFSVERPDGSNFTLKIRSTKLEDSAMYFCASSESGHAGNEQFFGPGTRLTVL.

The V and J genes are TRBV19 and TRBJ2-3; no clear D. Trimming stripped 2 bases from V and 2 bases from J, with 5 bases between. This CDR3 has 13 amino acids. The germline gives CDR1 LNHDA, CDR2 SQIVND (reference sequence). The DNA of the CDR3 is TGTGCCAGTAGTATACAGTACACAGATACGCAGTATTTT. Its protein product is CASSIQYTDTQYF.

This chain joins TRBV11-2 and TRBJ2-1; D is unresolved. The germline CDR1 and CDR2 sequences are SGHAT and FQNNGV. V lost 3 bases to trimming and J lost 3 bases, with 9 bases between them. The CDR3 sequence is 14 residues long. As DNA, the CDR3 is TGTGCCAGCAGCTTGTCCTCCTACTACAATGAGCAGTTCTTC. Translation: CASSLSSYYNEQFF.

This clone was recorded a few times. J is TRBJ1-1 and V is TRBV19; D is possibly TRBD1 (6 bases). Deletions cut 2 bases from V and 2 bases from J, with 9 bases between. The CDR3 loop spans 14 amino acids. CDR1 and CDR2 (germline): LNHDA, SQIVND (reference sequence). The CDR3, as DNA: TGTGCCAGTAGTATAAGCAGGGGCAACACTGAAGCTTTCTTT. Translated, it gives CASSISRGNTEAFF.

The chain uses TRBV2 and TRBJ1-2; no definite D call. Germline values: CDR1 SNHLY, CDR2 FYNNEI. V was shortened by 7 bases and J by 7 bases, with 13 bases between the two germline ends. The CDR3 is 12 amino acids. CDR3 in DNA: TGTGCCAGCAAGGTGGCCGAGGGTGGCTACACCTTC. This encodes CASKVAEGGYTF.

The rearrangement uses TRBV11-3 and TRBJ2-2, with 10 bases lining up with TRBD1. This CDR3 spans 14 amino acids. V dropped 5 bases and J dropped 6; count of bases not matched to a gene: 3. In germline, CDR1 is SGHNT, CDR2 YENEEA. The CDR3 reads CASSLTGGPGELFF. The CDR3 DNA is TGTGCCAGCAGCCTGACAGGGGGCCCCGGGGAGCTGTTTTTT.

The chain is built from TRBV5-6 and TRBJ2-7; no definite D call. V lost 0 bases to trimming and J lost 5 bases, with 12 bases between them. The CDR3 contains 14 residues. Germline assignment: CDR1 SGHDT and CDR2 YYEEEE. The CDR3, as DNA: TGTGCCAGCAGCTTGGACAGCCTCTCTGACGAGCAGTACTTC. This translates into CASSLDSLSDEQYF.

This clone was detected once. V gene TRBV18 combines with J gene TRBJ2-1, with D tentatively TRBD1 (5 bases). The CDR3 covers 15 residues. Germline V gene sequence: CDR1 KGHSH, CDR2 LQKENI. Trimming took off 3 bases at V and 0 bases at J, with 9 bases between the two ends. CDR3: CASSPTRGSYNEQFF. In DNA form, the CDR3 reads TGTGCCAGCTCACCTACAAGGGGCTCCTACAATGAGCAGTTCTTC.